The rows below give T cell receptor beta chains drawn from one sample of a study of cytomegalovirus exposure and HLA in healthy donors. The table came from immunoSEQ multiplex PCR; TCRdb's copy has only in-frame clones and leaves some out. This sample carries 100,000 to 150,000 clones, about 80% of them seen once, and the ten largest clones take approximately 9%. Sequencing was performed on PBMCs. All receptors derive from a man aged 25-45 years in good health and CMV-seropositive. The CDR3 runs from the conserved cysteine through the conserved F or W. D genes are given only for firm matches.

D,V,J,CDR3
TRBD2,TRBV9,TRBJ2-4,CASSVAKWASGGSLAKNIQYF
-,TRBV2,TRBJ1-4,CASMTQGPLEKLFF
-,TRBV29-1,TRBJ2-2,CSVGSSRKLGELFF
-,TRBV5-1,TRBJ2-4,CASSLVGDIQYF
-,TRBV5-1,TRBJ2-3,CASSLEAGDTDTQYF
TRBD2,TRBV4-2,TRBJ2-7,CASSQEWTSGGLYEQYF
-,TRBV6-1,TRBJ2-5,CASSEGSSVPQGTQYF
-,TRBV6-1,TRBJ1-2,CASSVTGYGYTF
-,TRBV29-1,TRBJ2-7,CSVEDGAGPGDYEQYF
-,TRBV7-8,TRBJ1-2,CASSVRVAANYGYTF
TRBD2,TRBV14,TRBJ2-4,CASAPAGGLVKNIQYF
TRBD2,TRBV7-3,TRBJ2-1,CASSLIGSGGGEHYNEQFF
TRBD2,TRBV28,TRBJ2-1,CASRFLAGAYNEQFF
TRBD1,TRBV6-5,TRBJ1-1,CASRGTGGVTEAFF
TRBD1,TRBV6-1,TRBJ1-1,CASTWQGGSNTEAFF
TRBD2,TRBV10-3,TRBJ2-2,CAISKARGENGELFF
TRBD2,TRBV6-5,TRBJ2-7,CASSIGGAYEQYF
-,TRBV12-5,TRBJ1-4,CASGLSGEKLFF
-,TRBV13,TRBJ2-5,CASSLGRSQAETQYF
-,TRBV27,TRBJ2-1,CASSLITRGGFGWDEQFF
TRBD1,TRBV19,TRBJ1-5,CASSILGWDRGEQPQHF
TRBD1,TRBV5-6,TRBJ2-7,CASSFYLSGQDYEQYF
-,TRBV21-1,TRBJ2-5,CASSKELRGIETQYF
TRBD1,TRBV29-1,TRBJ1-2,CSVAAGGSYGYTF
TRBD1,TRBV6-1,TRBJ2-7,CATLPGTGVEQYF
-,TRBV19,TRBJ1-5,CASTFGRYSNQPQHF
-,TRBV11-3,TRBJ1-1,CASSLLGSTEAFF
-,TRBV6-5,TRBJ1-2,CASSYTPQGREGYTF
-,TRBV19,TRBJ2-2,CASQQEKGVLAGELFF
-,TRBV30,TRBJ1-5,CAWSVGEDQPQHF
-,TRBV27,TRBJ1-4,CASSFLRTDPGEKLFF
-,TRBV9,TRBJ2-1,CASSVEGNEQFF
-,TRBV6-5,TRBJ2-7,CASSKRRDMTYEQYF
-,TRBV2,TRBJ1-3,CASRQPSSGNTIYF
-,TRBV6-6,TRBJ2-1,CASSRANEQFF
-,TRBV10-3,TRBJ2-1,CAIRTEGAYNEQFF
TRBD1,TRBV5-1,TRBJ1-2,CASSLADRGAYGYTF
-,TRBV10-3,TRBJ2-5,CAISESGTGRETQYF
TRBD1,TRBV7-2,TRBJ2-5,CASSWGQGAEETQYF
-,TRBV19,TRBJ1-2,CASTPRQIIYGYTF
TRBD1,TRBV14,TRBJ2-7,CASSQGSDRYEQYF
-,TRBV7-6,TRBJ1-6,CASSLGQGLGSPLHF
TRBD2,TRBV5-1,TRBJ2-1,CASSRTSGGLISVMMQFF
TRBD2,TRBV5-1,TRBJ2-1,CASSPPGTSGGWGSYNEQFF
TRBD1,TRBV9,TRBJ1-6,CASSGTGGYNSPLHF
-,TRBV7-9,TRBJ2-5,CASSWPGHPQETQYF
TRBD1,TRBV7-8,TRBJ1-1,CASSFGQGNTEAFF
-,TRBV19,TRBJ2-5,CASSPGGGGQETQYF
TRBD1,TRBV27,TRBJ1-6,CASSLGTGPSPLHF
-,TRBV29-1,TRBJ1-1,CSVETTGPGRAFF
TRBD1,TRBV28,TRBJ1-4,CASRYGDRVEKLFF
TRBD2,TRBV19,TRBJ2-4,CASSRLAGGLAKNIQYF
TRBD1,TRBV18,TRBJ2-1,CASSHGQGEAGNEQFF
-,TRBV21-1,TRBJ1-1,CASSKADRGPKNTEAFF
-,TRBV11-1,TRBJ1-2,CASSSNSYGYTF
-,TRBV5-1,TRBJ1-4,CASSPFGTTNEKLFF